Sequencing of this T cell receptor (beta chain) was carried out in a study of neurological immune-mediated disorders. The controls, all healthy individuals, were blood bank volunteers in Maryland, USA. Study-wide findings and caveats: Falling below healthy controls, multiple sclerosis showed the least TCR clonal expansion, while HTLV-1-associated myelopathy showed the most.

Many counts were recorded for this clonotype. Its cognate antigen is unknown. CDR3 size: 14 residues. Germline V gene data show CDR1 as SQVTM and CDR2 as ANQGSEA. Trimming took off 6 bases at V and 1 base at J, with 15 bases between the two ends. The cDNA was synthesized by 5'RACE incorporating 10-nucleotide random UMIs. TCRdb independently ran MiXCR on the 5' RACE reads; one entry per CDR3 protein. The table has roughly 76,000 distinct CDR3 sequences, 14% seen once. This receptor was taken from a woman in her forties or fifties in good health. V gene TRBV29-1 combines with J gene TRBJ1-1; D remains ambiguous. Material: PBMCs. CDR3 nucleotide sequence: TGCAGCGTACAGACCTTTGGGGAGAACACTGAAGCTTTCTTT. This encodes CSVQTFGENTEAFF. Using reference TRBV29-1 and TRBJ1-1 for the parts outside the CDR3, the full variable domain is SAVISQKPSRDICQRGTSLTIQCQVDSQVTMMFWYRQQPGQSLTLIATANQGSEATYESGFVIDKFPISRPNLTFSTLTVSNMSPEDSSIYLCSVQTFGENTEAFFGQGTRLTVV.